These T cell receptor beta chains were read from a single sample in a study of blood T cell repertoires in COVID-19. Clones were read by immunoSEQ multiplex PCR, and TCRdb kept only the in-frame ones, dropping some. The table lists fewer than 100,000 clones, less than 90% of them singletons. The sequenced material came from peripheral blood. Receptors originate from a man in his 60s with acute or convalescent COVID-19. Both conserved end residues are part of each CDR3. D genes are given only for firm matches. Clone size is stated in some rows and not others, as once, few, many or a class when expanded.

>few|TRBJ2-5|TRBD2|TRBV5-6
CASSFPGTSDVETQYF
TGTGCCAGCAGCTTTCCCGGGACTAGCGATGTGGAGACCCAGTACTTC
>.|TRBJ2-1|TRBD2|TRBV5-5
CASSMTSGGAWEQFF
TGTGCCAGCAGCATGACTAGCGGGGGGGCTTGGGAGCAGTTCTTC
>.|TRBJ1-2|TRBD1|TRBV5-4
CASRKGGTGSTNYGYTF
TGTGCCAGCAGAAAAGGAGGGACAGGGAGTACTAACTATGGCTACACCTTC
>few|TRBJ1-5|.|TRBV14
CASSQEGGRVDQPQHF
TGTGCCAGCAGCCAAGAGGGTGGCAGGGTCGATCAGCCCCAGCATTTT
>.|TRBJ1-2|.|TRBV5-1
CASTSEPGSYGYTF
TGCGCCAGCACGAGCGAGCCGGGGTCATATGGCTACACCTTC
>.|TRBJ1-5|.|TRBV27
CASSLSWGGGNQPQHF
TGTGCCAGCAGTTTATCGTGGGGGGGAGGCAATCAGCCCCAGCATTTT
>.|TRBJ2-7|TRBD2|TRBV19
CASSAGTSVEQYF
TGTGCCAGTAGTGCCGGGACTAGTGTTGAGCAGTACTTC
>.|TRBJ1-2|.|TRBV19
CASKNPSVAQYGYTF
TGTGCCAGTAAAAACCCGTCAGTTGCTCAGTATGGCTACACCTTC
>.|TRBJ1-3|TRBD1|TRBV15
CATSGQDRGRGNTIYF
TGTGCCACCAGCGGACAGGACAGGGGACGTGGAAACACCATATATTTT
>.|TRBJ2-3|.|TRBV15
CATSTGLGTDTQYF
TGTGCCACCAGTACGGGGTTGGGCACAGATACGCAGTATTTT
>few|TRBJ2-7|TRBD1|TRBV29-1
CSASGGAGYEQYF
TGCAGCGCCTCAGGGGGCGCCGGCTACGAGCAGTACTTC
>.|TRBJ1-6|.|TRBV6-1
CASSEGMGGNSPLHF
TGTGCCAGCAGTGAAGGGATGGGAGGGAATTCACCCCTCCACTTT
>.|TRBJ1-5|TRBD1|TRBV27
CASSLWDRSNQPQHF
TGTGCCAGCAGTTTATGGGACAGAAGCAATCAGCCCCAGCATTTT
>.|TRBJ2-7|TRBD2|TRBV10-3
CAARGGGQTYEQYF
TGTGCCGCCCGGGGCGGGGGGCAGACTTACGAGCAGTACTTC
>.|TRBJ2-3|TRBD2|TRBV5-5
CASGTRGMGTQYF
TGTGCCAGCGGGACTAGGGGGATGGGTACGCAGTATTTT
>.|TRBJ2-2|.|TRBV27
CASSLKGPFGTGELFF
TGTGCCAGCAGTTTAAAGGGGCCCTTTGGAACCGGGGAGCTGTTTTTT
>.|TRBJ1-2|.|TRBV5-5
CASSLGPSISDGYTF
TGTGCCAGCAGCTTGGGACCCTCCATTAGCGATGGCTACACCTTC
>.|TRBJ2-7|TRBD2|TRBV7-2
CASSFVGGTSGGQYF
TGTGCCAGCAGCTTTGTGGGCGGAACTAGCGGGGGGCAGTACTTC
>.|TRBJ2-1|.|TRBV6-5
CASSLAVNYNEQFF
TGTGCCAGCAGTTTAGCGGTTAACTACAATGAGCAGTTCTTC
>.|TRBJ2-1|TRBD2|TRBV10-1
CASSEWRGGLNNEQFF
TGCGCCAGCAGTGAGTGGCGGGGGGGCCTCAACAATGAGCAGTTCTTC
>few|TRBJ2-2|.|TRBV9
CASSVRGGAGELFF
TGTGCCAGCAGCGTACGGGGTGGTGCCGGGGAGCTGTTTTTT
>once|TRBJ1-2|TRBD1|TRBV6-5
CASRATGDYGYTF
TGTGCCAGCAGAGCGACAGGGGACTATGGCTACACCTTC
>.|TRBJ2-1|TRBD1|TRBV29-1
CSVRTGTIDNEQFF
TGCAGCGTAAGGACAGGGACGATCGACAATGAGCAGTTCTTC
>.|TRBJ2-3|.|TRBV7-9
CASSYARDTQYF
TGTGCCAGCAGTTACGCTAGAGATACGCAGTATTTT
>.|TRBJ1-2|.|TRBV5-5
CASSSRQVYGYTF
TGTGCCAGCAGCTCCCGACAGGTTTATGGCTACACCTTC
>few|TRBJ1-5|.|TRBV4-1
CASSQERGGDQPQHF
TGCGCCAGCAGCCAAGAGAGGGGGGGCGATCAGCCCCAGCATTTT
>.|TRBJ2-5|.|TRBV6-2/TRBV6-3
CASSYGTRASETQYF
TGTGCCAGCAGTTATGGGACTCGAGCTTCGGAGACCCAGTACTTC
>few|TRBJ1-1|.|TRBV6-5
CASSLNGGGTEAFF
TGTGCCAGCAGTCTTAACGGGGGGGGTACTGAAGCTTTCTTT
>.|TRBJ2-3|TRBD2|TRBV6-1
CASSERDYSTDTQYF
TGTGCCAGCAGTGAAAGGGACTATTCCACAGATACGCAGTATTTT
>.|TRBJ2-5|.|TRBV12-3/TRBV12-4
CASKEGARETQYF
TGTGCCAGCAAAGAGGGAGCCCGGGAGACCCAGTACTTC
>.|TRBJ1-1|TRBD1|TRBV7-8
CASTIDRVAEAFF
TGTGCCAGCACCATCGACAGGGTTGCTGAAGCTTTCTTT
>.|TRBJ2-1|TRBD2|TRBV15
CATSIGLAFDEQFF
TGTGCCACCAGCATCGGACTAGCGTTTGATGAGCAGTTCTTC
>.|TRBJ1-4|TRBD1|TRBV6-2/TRBV6-3
CASSTDRGASNEKLFF
TGTGCCAGCAGTACTGACAGGGGTGCGTCTAATGAAAAACTGTTTTTT
>.|TRBJ1-2|TRBD1|TRBV7-9
CASSPTGTERDGYTF
TGTGCCAGCAGCCCAACCGGGACAGAGAGGGATGGCTACACCTTC
>.|TRBJ2-7|TRBD2|TRBV11-2
CASSERAGASYEQYF
TGTGCCAGCAGCGAGAGGGCGGGAGCCTCCTACGAGCAGTACTTC
>.|TRBJ2-1|TRBD1|TRBV6-2/TRBV6-3
CASSGYALRTGANEQFF
TGTGCCAGCAGTGGCTACGCCCTACGCACAGGGGCCAATGAGCAGTTCTTC
>.|TRBJ2-3|TRBD2|TRBV24-1
CATSDSGRAADTQYF
TGTGCCACCAGTGACAGCGGGAGGGCGGCAGATACGCAGTATTTT
>.|TRBJ2-5|.|TRBV23-1
CASSHRVETQYF
TGCGCCAGCAGTCACCGTGTAGAGACCCAGTACTTC
>.|TRBJ2-7|.|TRBV2
CASKRVAGYEQYF
TGTGCCAGCAAGAGGGTCGCCGGCTACGAGCAGTACTTC
>.|TRBJ2-3|TRBD2|TRBV18
CASSPLDEVAGWADTQYF
TGTGCCAGCTCACCATTGGACGAGGTAGCGGGGTGGGCAGATACGCAGTATTTT
>.|TRBJ1-5|.|TRBV28
CASSPDDTSNQPQHF
TGTGCCAGCAGTCCAGATGACACCAGCAATCAGCCCCAGCATTTT
>.|TRBJ2-1|.|TRBV9
CASSVGVSVQFF
TGTGCCAGCAGCGTAGGGGTTAGCGTGCAGTTCTTC
>.|TRBJ1-1|TRBD1|TRBV18
CASSPQGLQGASEAFF
TGTGCCAGCTCACCACAAGGTTTACAGGGGGCTAGTGAAGCTTTCTTT
>.|TRBJ1-3|TRBD1|TRBV5-1
CASSFGRGQGSGNTIYF
TGCGCCAGCAGCTTCGGGAGGGGACAGGGATCTGGAAACACCATATATTTT